Shown below are 30 T cell receptor beta chains from a single sample sequenced in a study of cytomegalovirus exposure and HLA in healthy donors (dated by TCRdb to the late 2010s). Library method: the immunoSEQ multiplex PCR assay. The multiplex PCR relied on a mix of 60 forward primers for TCR Vbeta segments and 13 reverse primers for TCR Jbeta segments. TCRdb retrieved this table from immuneACCESS and kept in-frame rearrangements only. Not all clones are present; in checked studies, unresolved V genes account for under half, and no reason is known for the remainder. In all, the sample holds 110,000 or so clones, and under 85% of those were seen once. Of the sample, about 8.6% is held by the ten largest clones. Sequenced input: PBMCs. These receptors all come from a woman in her thirties or forties in good health and CMV-seropositive.

The V and J genes are TRBV27 and TRBJ2-3, with 8 bases matching TRBD1. The CDR3 is 14 residues long. The germline gives CDR1 MNHEY, CDR2 SMNVEV (reference sequence). V lost 5 bases and J lost 5; bases outside the gene matches: 6. CDR3: CASSPRTGRDTQYF. Here the CDR3 DNA reads TGTGCCAGCAGTCCCAGGACAGGGAGAGATACGCAGTATTTT.

V gene TRBV29-1 combines with J gene TRBJ2-6; D remains unclear. Trimming removed 5 bases from V and 0 bases from J, with 5 bases in between. CDR3 length: 13 amino acids. From germline, CDR1 is SQVTM and CDR2 ANQGSEA. CDR3 in amino acids: CSVSPSGANVLTF. In DNA form, the CDR3 reads TGCAGCGTTTCTCCCTCTGGGGCCAACGTCCTGACTTTC.

The chain couples TRBV2 to TRBJ1-4; 8 bases match TRBD1. Per the germline V gene, CDR1 is SNHLY and CDR2 is FYNNEI. The CDR3 sequence is 16 residues long. Unmatched junction bases numbered 9, after V lost 5 bases and J lost 4 bases. CDR3 nucleotide sequence: TGTGCCAGCAGTTTAGACAGGGGATGGATTAATGAAAAACTGTTTTTT. Amino acid sequence: CASSLDRGWINEKLFF.

This rearrangement joins TRBV5-1 to TRBJ2-3; the match to TRBD2 covers 14 bases. This CDR3 has 16 residues. Germline values: CDR1 SGHRS, CDR2 YFSETQ. V dropped 3 bases and J dropped 2; count of bases not matched to a gene: 2. CDR3 in amino acids: CASSSTSGRDTDTQYF. CDR3 nucleotides: TGCGCCAGCAGCTCGACTAGCGGGAGGGACACAGATACGCAGTATTTT.

The chain employs TRBV11-3 and TRBJ1-4; no firm D call. V lost 3 bases, J lost 6 bases, and 14 bases lay in between. The germline V gene has CDR1 SGHNT and CDR2 YENEEA. The CDR3 runs 15 residues. The CDR3 DNA sequence: TGTGCCAGCAGCTTTTTTTGGTTAGGAGATGAAAAACTGTTTTTT. This sequence encodes CASSFFWLGDEKLFF. Full variable domain (outside the CDR3, taken from reference TRBV11-3 and TRBJ1-4): EAGVVQSPRYKIIEKKQPVAFWCNPISGHNTLYWYLQNLGQGPELLIRYENEEAVDDSQLPKDRFSAERLKGVDSTLKIQPAELGDSAVYLCASSFFWLGDEKLFFGSGTQLSVL.

The rearrangement joins TRBV6-5 to TRBJ1-2; the match to TRBD1 covers 10 bases. The CDR3 sequence is 15 residues long. V trimming: 11 bases; J trimming: 4 bases; junction bases outside the gene matches: 13. CDR1 is MNHEY, CDR2 SVGAGI, per germline. The CDR3 protein is CAATPAGDRGYGYTF. The CDR3 DNA reads TGTGCCGCTACTCCGGCTGGGGACAGGGGCTATGGCTACACCTTC.

The chain couples TRBV6-6 to TRBJ2-7; 8 nucleotides agree with TRBD1. The CDR3 loop spans 15 amino acids. Germline trimming cut 2 bases from V and 5 bases from J; bases unmatched to any gene: 8. Germline CDR1 is MNHNY and CDR2 is SVGAGI (reference sequence). CDR3 in DNA: TGTGCCAGCAGTTACGCCGGGACAGGAGGACACGAGCAGTACTTC. It yields the protein CASSYAGTGGHEQYF.

The chain employs TRBV10-3 and TRBJ2-3; weak D call: TRBD1 (6 bases). Germline CDR1 is ENHRY and CDR2 is SYGVKD. Trimming pared 4 bases from V and 6 bases from J, leaving 14 bases between. The CDR3 is 14 amino acids. In nucleotides, the CDR3 is TGTGCCATCAGTGTAATGAACAGGGTGGATACGCAGTATTTT. Translating it yields CAISVMNRVDTQYF.

This chain uses TRBV18 with TRBJ2-7; tentative D call: TRBD1 (5 bases). The CDR3 loop spans 18 amino acids. The V and J ends lost 1 base and 4 bases respectively, with 23 bases between them. Germline V gives CDR1 KGHSH, CDR2 LQKENI. This CDR3 reads CASSPRSTVPIKLYEQYF. The CDR3 coding sequence is TGTGCCAGCTCACCACGGTCGACAGTACCTATTAAGCTTTACGAGCAGTACTTC.

The rearrangement uses TRBV28 and TRBJ1-2; TRBD1 might be the D (6 bases). The V gene lost 4 bases and the J gene lost 8 bases, with 14 bases spanning the gap. The CDR3 runs to 13 residues. CDR1 MDHEN and CDR2 SYDVKM come from the germline V gene. CDR3 amino acids: CASSYGGARGYTF. The CDR3 nucleotides read TGTGCCAGCAGTTACGGGGGGGCTCGGGGCTACACCTTC.

The chain couples TRBV10-3 to TRBJ2-5, with D perhaps matching TRBD1 (6 bases). The CDR3 length is 13 residues. Germline lookup yields CDR1 ENHRY and CDR2 SYGVKD. Deletions cut 3 bases from V and 2 bases from J, with 7 bases between. CDR3 amino acids: CAISEGQQETQYF. The CDR3, as DNA: TGTGCCATCAGTGAAGGACAGCAAGAGACCCAGTACTTC.

The chain has TRBV5-1 and TRBJ1-4, with a weak D call TRBD1 (6 bases). The CDR3 is made up of 15 amino acids. V lost 2 bases, J lost 8 bases, and 16 bases lay in between. Germline lookup yields CDR1 SGHRS and CDR2 YFSETQ. CDR3 sequence (DNA): TGCGCCAGCAGCTTTACAACAGGGAGGGAAGAAAAACTGTTTTTT. Amino acid sequence: CASSFTTGREEKLFF. Supplemented by reference TRBV5-1 and TRBJ1-4, the full variable domain reads KAGVTQTPRYLIKTRGQQVTLSCSPISGHRSVSWYQQTPGQGLQFLFEYFSETQRNKGNFPGRFSGRQFSNSRSEMNVSTLELGDSALYLCASSFTTGREEKLFFGSGTQLSVL.

The chain joins TRBV27 to TRBJ2-3, with TRBD2 matching over 9 bases. The J segment lost 4 bases and the V segment lost 5 bases, leaving 10 bases of the junction unmatched. Germline V gene data show CDR1 as MNHEY and CDR2 as SMNVEV (reference sequence). The CDR3 length is 16 residues. Written as DNA, the CDR3 is TGTGCCAGCAGTCCCCTCGCGGGAGGGACTGCAGATACGCAGTATTTT. It translates to CASSPLAGGTADTQYF.

This chain uses TRBV4-1 with TRBJ2-1, with 11 bases identical to TRBD2. With 6 bases clipped from V and 0 bases from J, the junction kept 13 bases outside the gene matches. The germline gives CDR1 MGHRA, CDR2 YSYEKL. This CDR3 is 19 amino acids long. The CDR3, as DNA: TGCGCCAGCAGACCTTCCGGGACTAGCGGCTACCGCTCCTACAATGAGCAGTTCTTC. The encoded protein is CASRPSGTSGYRSYNEQFF.

This chain links TRBV7-9 with TRBJ1-2; D is unclear. The V gene lost 5 bases and the J gene lost 8 bases, with 21 bases spanning the gap. From germline, CDR1 is SEHNR and CDR2 FQNEAQ (reference sequence). The CDR3 has 15 amino acids. The CDR3 DNA sequence: TGTGCCAGCAGCCGCGCTGGGGAGGGTTCGGAGGGCTACACCTTC. This codes for CASSRAGEGSEGYTF.

The chain joins TRBV2 to TRBJ2-4, with D possibly being TRBD2 (5 bases). The CDR3 extends over 13 amino acids. Germline loops: CDR1 SNHLY, CDR2 FYNNEI. The germline V and J ends were trimmed by 6 bases and 8 bases, with 14 bases remaining between them. CDR3 DNA: TGTGCCAGCAGGATAGCGATTGAGCACATTCAGTACTTC. Translation: CASRIAIEHIQYF. Complete variable domain (other parts from reference TRBV2 and TRBJ2-4): EPEVTQTPSHQVTQMGQEVILRCVPISNHLYFYWYRQILGQKVEFLVSFYNNEISEKSEIFDDQFSVERPDGSNFTLKIRSTKLEDSAMYFCASRIAIEHIQYFGAGTRLSVL.

This rearrangement joins TRBV5-4 to TRBJ2-1; tentatively, D is TRBD1 (6 bases). V was pared by 4 bases and J by 9 bases, with 26 bases between. Germline CDR1 and CDR2: SGHNT and YYREEE (reference sequence). The CDR3 has 17 amino acids. The CDR3 sequence is CASSLLQGTSTKLEQFF. The CDR3 coding sequence is TGTGCCAGCAGCCTGTTACAGGGAACAAGTACAAAACTTGAGCAGTTCTTC.

The genes are TRBV18 and TRBJ2-5, with 7 positions matching TRBD1. The CDR3 is 14 residues long. V gave up 2 bases and J gave up 2 bases; unmatched junction bases: 2. In germline, CDR1 is KGHSH, CDR2 LQKENI. This CDR3 is CASSPRDSQETQYF. The CDR3 DNA is TGTGCCAGCTCACCAAGGGACAGTCAAGAGACCCAGTACTTC.

V is TRBV5-8 and J is TRBJ2-7, with 8 bases matching TRBD2. With 4 bases clipped from V and 2 bases from J, the junction kept 5 bases outside the gene matches. Germline V lookup: CDR1 SGHTS, CDR2 YDEGEE. CDR3 size: 14 residues. The CDR3 DNA is TGTGCCAGCAGCCTACGGGGGGGGCCCTACGAGCAGTACTTC. Amino acid sequence: CASSLRGGPYEQYF.

Written as DNA, the CDR3 is TGTGCCAGCAGCCCATCTAGGGGACTTAACTATGGCTACACCTTC. Protein: CASSPSRGLNYGYTF. The chain uses TRBV7-8 and TRBJ1-2; the D gene is possibly TRBD1 (5 bases). Germline V gives CDR1 SGHVS, CDR2 FQNEAQ. The CDR3 spans 15 residues. V was trimmed by 5 bases and J by 1 base, leaving 14 bases between them.

This sequence joins TRBV25-1 and TRBJ2-3, with D possibly TRBD2 on 6 matching bases. This CDR3 comprises 16 residues. Germline V gene lookup returns CDR1 MGHDK and CDR2 SYGVNS. The V end was cut by 0 bases, the J end by 1 base, with 11 bases between. For the CDR3, the DNA is TGTGCCAGCAGTGAATATGGGGGGAAACGCACAGATACGCAGTATTTT. Amino acids: CASSEYGGKRTDTQYF.

This chain connects TRBV5-5 to TRBJ1-1; no clear D. Trimming removed 1 base at V and 6 bases at J, with 7 bases between. Germline CDR1 SGHKS, CDR2 YYEKEE (reference sequence). The CDR3 runs 12 residues. The CDR3 sequence is CASSLLVSEAFF. The CDR3 DNA is TGTGCCAGCAGCTTGCTTGTATCTGAAGCTTTCTTT.

Concerning this clone itself: Compared with germline, one end of the junction differs, possibly owing to a read error. V usage is TRBV7-7 and J usage is TRBJ1-1; D possibly corresponds to TRBD1 (6 bases). This CDR3 is built from 14 residues. The germline CDR1 and CDR2 sequences are SSHAT and FNYEAQ (reference sequence). CDR3 DNA: TGTGCTAGCAGCTTGAGGGGGACGAACACTGAAGCTTTCTTT. The encoded protein is CASSLRGTNTEAFF.

This clone was observed a few times. A read error may produce the germline difference seen at one junction end. The chain uses TRBV5-6 and TRBJ2-7; D not resolved. The germline V gene has CDR1 SGHDT and CDR2 YYEEEE. The CDR3 length is 16 residues. CDR3 loop: CASSMTPGTESFEQYF. In nucleotides, the CDR3 is TGTGCCAGCAGCATGACTCCCGGCACGGAGTCCTTCGAGCAGTACTTC. The full variable domain, in which reference TRBV5-6 and TRBJ2-7 provide the parts outside the CDR3, is DAGVTQSPTHLIKTRGQQVTLRCSPKSGHDTVSWYQQALGQGPQFIFQYYEEEERQRGNFPDRFSGHQFPNYSSELNVNALLLGDSALYLCASSMTPGTESFEQYFGPGTRLTVT.

The V and J genes are TRBV5-6 and TRBJ2-2, with TRBD1 matching 7 bases. This CDR3 is built from 17 residues. V was pared by 3 bases and J by 7 bases, with 15 bases of the junction left unmatched. Looked up from germline, CDR1 is SGHDT and CDR2 is YYEEEE. The CDR3 here is CASSSTRGMEGFGELFF. CDR3 in DNA: TGTGCCAGCAGCTCGACCAGGGGGATGGAAGGTTTCGGGGAGCTGTTTTTT.

The chain is built from TRBV7-6 and TRBJ2-1; 13 nucleotides agree with TRBD2. Losses at the gene ends were 1 base for V and 7 bases for J; bases not matched to a gene: 1. In germline, CDR1 is SGHVS, CDR2 FNYEAQ. The CDR3 runs 15 residues. In DNA form, the CDR3 reads TGTGCCAGCAGCTTAGAGGGACTAGCGGGAAATGAGCAGTTCTTC. Translating gives CASSLEGLAGNEQFF.

This clone showed up just a few times. The rearrangement uses TRBV18 and TRBJ2-7; 9 positions agree with TRBD1. V lost 5 bases to trimming and J lost 6 bases; unmatched junction nucleotides: 8. Germline loops: CDR1 KGHSH, CDR2 LQKENI. CDR3 length equals 14 residues. The CDR3 DNA reads as TGTGCCAGCTCAGGCAGAACAGGGGGCCTCGAGCAGTACTTC. It yields the protein CASSGRTGGLEQYF. Together with reference TRBV18 and TRBJ2-7, the CDR3 gives the full variable domain: NAGVMQNPRHLVRRRGQEARLRCSPMKGHSHVYWYRQLPEEGLKFMVYLQKENIIDESGMPKERFSAEFPKEGPSILRIQQVVRGDSAAYFCASSGRTGGLEQYFGPGTRLTVT.

The chain links TRBV6-1 to TRBJ1-5, with D tentatively TRBD1 (6 bases). This CDR3 region has 17 residues. V gave up 3 bases and J gave up 1 base, with 16 bases separating them. Germline CDR1 and CDR2: MNHNS and SASEGT. CDR3 region: CASSDSFRGGSNQPQHF. The CDR3 nucleotides are TGTGCCAGCAGTGATTCGTTTAGGGGGGGCAGCAATCAGCCCCAGCATTTT.

The rearrangement joins TRBV28 to TRBJ2-1; a possible D gene is TRBD2 (6 bases). The CDR3 has 14 residues. V lost 6 bases to trimming and J lost 0 bases, with 9 bases between them. The germline CDR1 and CDR2 sequences are MDHEN and SYDVKM. CDR3 loop: CASSRGNSYNEQFF. DNA of the CDR3: TGTGCCAGCAGCCGGGGGAACTCCTACAATGAGCAGTTCTTC.

Here the CDR3 reads CASSDSRISGANVLTF. The CDR3 region has the DNA TGTGCCAGCAGTGATTCCAGGATCTCTGGGGCCAACGTCCTGACTTTC. The chain joins TRBV25-1 to TRBJ2-6, with D uncertain. The CDR3 runs 16 residues. The V end was cut by 3 bases, the J end by 0 bases, with 9 bases between. The germline gives CDR1 MGHDK, CDR2 SYGVNS. Using reference TRBV25-1 and TRBJ2-6 for the parts outside the CDR3, the full variable domain is EADIYQTPRYLVIGTGKKITLECSQTMGHDKMYWYQQDPGMELHLIHYSYGVNSTEKGDLSSESTVSRIRTEHFPLTLESARPSHTSQYLCASSDSRISGANVLTFGAGSRLTVL.